The T cell receptor (beta chain) described here comes from a study of shared clonotypes between healthy human individuals. For the study at large: A couple of women and a few men aged 18 to 49 made up the donors. Study-wide results and limits: Naive subsets tended to show greater estimated richness than memory subsets.

At a deep level, the assay was run. Repertoires were generated with immunoSEQ multiplex PCR, while TCRdb's copy carries only in-frame clones and drops some. This table holds some 2,500,000 clones, 80% to 95% found once. CDR1 is MNHNS, CDR2 SASEGT, per germline. The CDR3 has 13 amino acids. J gave up 8 bases and V 5 bases, and 6 bases lay outside the gene matches. On this clone: The antigen remains undetermined.

The J gene is TRBJ2-1, the V gene TRBV6-1; the match to TRBD2 covers 7 bases. The sequenced sample consisted of naive CD4+ T cells from PBMCs. Subset: CD45RA+ positively selected. This TCR was recovered from a man between 18 and 29 years old in good health. Some clones in this sample may be carry-over from other donors' samples. The CDR3 DNA sequence: TGTGCCAGCAGTCCACCGGGAGGCTATGAGCAGTTCTTC. Its protein is CASSPPGGYEQFF.